These T cell receptor beta chains were read from a single sample in a study of blood T cell repertoires in COVID-19. Profiled with immunoSEQ multiplex PCR; TCRdb holds only in-frame clones, not every one. The table includes over 200,000 clones, approximately 81% detected once. The sequenced sample was peripheral blood. These receptors were collected from a woman aged 80 or older with active or convalescent COVID-19. CDR3s include the opening cysteine and the closing phenylalanine or tryptophan. The D gene is left open where the match is weak. The size field is filled for only some rows; it gives once, few, many or a size class.

DNA: TGTGCCAGCAGCTTTGGGACAGCCAGTAGTTCACCCCTCCACTTT
CDR3: CASSFGTASSSPLHF
J: TRBJ1-6
D: TRBD1
V: TRBV11-2
size: .

DNA: TGTGCCAGTAGTACCTTGGACACCTCCTACAATGAGCAGTTCTTC
CDR3: CASSTLDTSYNEQFF
J: TRBJ2-1
D: .
V: TRBV19
size: .

DNA: TGTGCCAGCAGGATACAGGGCCTTGGCGAGACTGAAGCTTTCTTT
CDR3: CASRIQGLGETEAFF
J: TRBJ1-1
D: .
V: TRBV25-1
size: .

DNA: TGCGCCAGCAGCAACGGACAGGGTGAAGATACGCAGTATTTT
CDR3: CASSNGQGEDTQYF
J: TRBJ2-3
D: TRBD1
V: TRBV5-1
size: .

DNA: TGTGCCAGCAGTTCCCTACTGGGGAGGCAAGAGACCCAGTACTTC
CDR3: CASSSLLGRQETQYF
J: TRBJ2-5
D: .
V: TRBV6-2/TRBV6-3
size: .

DNA: TGTGCCAGCAGCCTCACTAGCGACAACTACGAGCAGTACTTC
CDR3: CASSLTSDNYEQYF
J: TRBJ2-7
D: TRBD2
V: TRBV6-5
size: .

DNA: TGTGCCAGCAGCCACGGACAGTTAAAACAAGAGACCCAGTACTTC
CDR3: CASSHGQLKQETQYF
J: TRBJ2-5
D: .
V: TRBV28
size: .

DNA: TGTGCCAGCAACCCGGACAGGGGGCTGGGAGATACGCAGTATTTT
CDR3: CASNPDRGLGDTQYF
J: TRBJ2-3
D: TRBD1
V: TRBV6-5
size: .

DNA: TGCGCCAGCAGCCAAGATCATGAACAGGCCGACCAAGAGACCCAGTACTTC
CDR3: CASSQDHEQADQETQYF
J: TRBJ2-5
D: .
V: TRBV4-1
size: once

DNA: TGTGCCTGGGCAGGGGGCGGCTATGGCTACACCTTC
CDR3: CAWAGGGYGYTF
J: TRBJ1-2
D: TRBD1
V: TRBV30
size: .